Listed below are T cell receptor beta chains from one sample, sequenced in a study of neoadjuvant anti-PD-1 for oral cavity cancer. Produced via immunoSEQ multiplex PCR; TCRdb's table is partial and in-frame only. The sample includes around 7,200 clones, about 48% of them seen just once. Sequences were derived from tumor tissue, sampled before nivolumab (anti-PD-1) treatment. The receptors derive from a person between 40 and 79 years old with oral cavity squamous cell carcinoma. The CDR3 runs from the conserved cysteine through the conserved F or W. D genes are given only for firm matches. Some rows mark clone size as missing; the rest say once, few, many or name a class of expanded clone.

cdr3_nt	cdr3_aa	v_call	clone_size	j_call	d_call
TGTGCCAACCACTTCTCCTCCCCCCGCGAGCAGTACTTC	CANHFSSPREQYF	TRBV27	few	TRBJ2-7	NA
TGTGCCAGCAGTTTTGCAGGGGAGGGGGAGCAGTTCTTC	CASSFAGEGEQFF	TRBV27	few	TRBJ2-1	NA
TGTGCCAGCAGCCAAGATGAAGCCCCTCGGGGTGAAGCTTTCTTT	CASSQDEAPRGEAFF	TRBV14	NA	TRBJ1-1	NA
TGTGCCAGCAGCCGCAGACAGGGGGCTTACGAGCAGTACTTC	CASSRRQGAYEQYF	TRBV7-3	NA	TRBJ2-7	TRBD1
TGCGCCAGCAGCTTAAACAGGGGGACCCAAGAGACCCAGTACTTC	CASSLNRGTQETQYF	TRBV5-1	NA	TRBJ2-5	TRBD1
TGTGCCAGTAGTCGCTTCCCAGACCAGCCCCAGCATTTT	CASSRFPDQPQHF	TRBV19	NA	TRBJ1-5	NA
TGTGCCAGCAGTGAATACACGGGACAGCCCACAGATACGCAGTATTTT	CASSEYTGQPTDTQYF	TRBV25-1	NA	TRBJ2-3	TRBD1
TGTGCCAGCAGTTTAGGGGACAGGGATTTAAACGAGCAGTACTTC	CASSLGDRDLNEQYF	TRBV28	NA	TRBJ2-7	TRBD1
TGTGCCAGCAGACCTAGCGGGGGGGAGCAGTTCTTC	CASRPSGGEQFF	TRBV9	NA	TRBJ2-1	TRBD2
TGTGCCTGGAGTGTAAGCGGCGGGGTCTACAATGAGCAGTTCTTC	CAWSVSGGVYNEQFF	TRBV30	few	TRBJ2-1	NA
TGCGCCAGCAGTCGGCAGGGGTACGACACTGAAGCTTTCTTT	CASSRQGYDTEAFF	TRBV10-2	few	TRBJ1-1	NA
TGTGCCAGCAGCCCTTCTACCTCTAAGTACGAGCAGTACTTC	CASSPSTSKYEQYF	TRBV5-8	NA	TRBJ2-7	NA
TGTGCCAGCTCTCAGGGGGGTACTAACTATGGCTACACCTTC	CASSQGGTNYGYTF	TRBV6-5	few	TRBJ1-2	TRBD1
TGTGCCAGCTCACCGTACCAGGGCTTAATGAACACTGAAGCTTTCTTT	CASSPYQGLMNTEAFF	TRBV18	NA	TRBJ1-1	NA
TGTGCCAGCAGCGGACATCAGGGGAACACCGGGGAGCTGTTTTTT	CASSGHQGNTGELFF	TRBV9	few	TRBJ2-2	NA
TGTGCCAGCAGCCAAGTTTGGGGCTACGAGCAGTACTTC	CASSQVWGYEQYF	TRBV14	NA	TRBJ2-7	NA
TGTGCCAGCAGCTTAAAGGGGTCTGGGGCCAACGTCCTGACTTTC	CASSLKGSGANVLTF	TRBV11-2	NA	TRBJ2-6	NA
TGTGCCAGCAGTTACCAGGGGGCAGGGGAGGAAAAACTGTTTTTT	CASSYQGAGEEKLFF	TRBV28	NA	TRBJ1-4	TRBD1
TGTGCCAGCAGTCTCGGACAGATCGCCGAGCAGTACTTC	CASSLGQIAEQYF	TRBV28	few	TRBJ2-7	NA
TGTGCCAGCAGTTTACCGGGACTAAACTTCGGTGAGCAGTACTTC	CASSLPGLNFGEQYF	TRBV28	NA	TRBJ2-7	TRBD2
TGTGCCAGCAGTCCTCCGACTAGCGGGGATGTTTACAATGAGCAGTTCTTC	CASSPPTSGDVYNEQFF	TRBV27	large	TRBJ2-1	TRBD2
TGTGCCAGCAGTGAAGGCATTTCAGGGACCCAGTACTTC	CASSEGISGTQYF	TRBV6-4	NA	TRBJ2-5	NA
TGCGCCAGCAGGGTCGGGATGTACAATGAGCAGTTCTTC	CASRVGMYNEQFF	TRBV10-2	NA	TRBJ2-1	NA
TGTGCCAGCAGTTATTGGTCGACCTTTCTCTACGAGCAGTACTTC	CASSYWSTFLYEQYF	TRBV6-8	NA	TRBJ2-7	NA
TGTGCCAGCAGCTTAGCCCCGCCGGGACAGGGGATATACGAGCAGTACTTC	CASSLAPPGQGIYEQYF	TRBV11-2	NA	TRBJ2-7	TRBD1
TGCGCCAGCGGAGTACTAGCGGGAGAGACCCAGTACTTC	CASGVLAGETQYF	TRBV10-2	NA	TRBJ2-5	TRBD2
TGTGCCAGTAGTAGGGGACTAGCGGGTTTAAGCTCTGGGGCCAACGTCCTGACTTTC	CASSRGLAGLSSGANVLTF	TRBV19	NA	TRBJ2-6	TRBD2
TGTGCCAGCAGCTTTACTAGCTGGGCCTACGAGCAGTACTTC	CASSFTSWAYEQYF	TRBV5-6	few	TRBJ2-7	NA
TGTGCCAGCAGTGATCGAGGACACCGGGAGACCCAGTACTTC	CASSDRGHRETQYF	TRBV25-1	NA	TRBJ2-5	NA
TGCGCCAGCAGCCGGGGGTTTACCTACGAGCAGTACTTC	CASSRGFTYEQYF	TRBV5-1	NA	TRBJ2-7	NA
TGTGCCAGCAACCCGATAGGGAATTATGAGCAGTTCTTC	CASNPIGNYEQFF	TRBV27	large	TRBJ2-1	NA
TGTGCCTCGGCTGGGGGGGCGGGTCAGCCCCAGCATTTT	CASAGGAGQPQHF	TRBV10-3	few	TRBJ1-5	NA
TGTGCCAGCAGCCGAGAGGGGGCATACAATGAGCAGTTCTTC	CASSREGAYNEQFF	TRBV4-2	NA	TRBJ2-1	TRBD1
TGCGCCAGCAGCCGGGATGTCTCCTACGAGCAGTACTTC	CASSRDVSYEQYF	TRBV23-1	NA	TRBJ2-7	NA
TGTGCCAGCAGTTCCCGCAGCCCACGGGGGCGGATCGAGCAGTACTTC	CASSSRSPRGRIEQYF	TRBV27	NA	TRBJ2-7	NA
TGTGCCAGCAGTGAGGGGGACCCAACAACTAATGAAAAACTGTTTTTT	CASSEGDPTTNEKLFF	TRBV6-1	few	TRBJ1-4	NA
TGTGCCAGCAGCTTATGGCAATCCAAATCCTCCGAAAAACTGTTTTTT	CASSLWQSKSSEKLFF	TRBV7-9	few	TRBJ1-4	NA
TGTGCCAGCAGCCCAGCCCGGGGGGAGGGGAATGAGCAGTTCTTC	CASSPARGEGNEQFF	TRBV5-4	NA	TRBJ2-1	TRBD2
TGCAGTGGGGGGGCGGACGAGCAGTACTTC	CSGGADEQYF	TRBV20-1	NA	TRBJ2-7	NA
TGTGCCTGGAGTGTGGGAGGCAATCAGCCCCAGCATTTT	CAWSVGGNQPQHF	TRBV30	NA	TRBJ1-5	NA
TGTGCCAGCAGTCCCTACGGGCAGGGGTCCGGGGAGCTGTTTTTT	CASSPYGQGSGELFF	TRBV6-5	NA	TRBJ2-2	NA
TGTGCCAGCAGCTGGACAGGGAACACCGGGGAGCTGTTTTTT	CASSWTGNTGELFF	TRBV2	NA	TRBJ2-2	TRBD1
TGTGCCAGCAAAAGAAGAGAGGGGTTGGTTAGCGAAAAACTGTTTTTT	CASKRREGLVSEKLFF	TRBV7-8	NA	TRBJ1-4	NA
TGTGCCAGCCTCCTCGTAAGCGGGAGTCATATCACAGATACGCAGTATTTT	CASLLVSGSHITDTQYF	TRBV2	few	TRBJ2-3	TRBD2
TGTGCTGGGCTTAACAGAGAAACGAACACCATATATTTT	CAGLNRETNTIYF	TRBV28	few	TRBJ1-3	NA
TGTGCCAGTAGTATCGGTCAGGGCCTAAATCAGCCCCAGCATTTT	CASSIGQGLNQPQHF	TRBV19	NA	TRBJ1-5	NA
TGCGCCAGCAGCCCGGGACTAGTTTCCTACGAGCAGTACTTC	CASSPGLVSYEQYF	TRBV5-1	NA	TRBJ2-7	TRBD2
TGTGCCAGCAAAGATGACCATCGCGCTGAAGCTTTCTTT	CASKDDHRAEAFF	TRBV6-1	NA	TRBJ1-1	NA
TGCGCCAGCAGTGAGTCGACCCGGGGAGCGGAGACCCAGTACTTC	CASSESTRGAETQYF	TRBV10-1	few	TRBJ2-5	NA
TGTGCCAGCAGTGCAAACACCGCGGCTCAAAACACCATATATTTT	CASSANTAAQNTIYF	TRBV6-1	NA	TRBJ1-3	NA
TGTGCCAGCAGCTTGGGGAGAGGGGCGGGGGTCCAAGAGACCCAGTACTTC	CASSLGRGAGVQETQYF	TRBV11-3	NA	TRBJ2-5	TRBD2
TGTGCCAGCAGCCATGGACTAGCGGGAGAGGGACCCACAGATACGCAGTATTTT	CASSHGLAGEGPTDTQYF	TRBV9	NA	TRBJ2-3	TRBD2
TGTGCCAGCAGTCTCCCCGACAGGGTTGAGCAGCCCCAGCATTTT	CASSLPDRVEQPQHF	TRBV28	NA	TRBJ1-5	TRBD1
TGTGCCAGCAGCTTTTTCGTTGGCGGGGGACTAAGTGTGACCGGGGAGCTGTTTTTT	CASSFFVGGGLSVTGELFF	TRBV7-6	NA	TRBJ2-2	TRBD2
TGCGCCAGCAGTGCGGACGCCGGGGCCAACGTCCTGACTTTC	CASSADAGANVLTF	TRBV10-1	NA	TRBJ2-6	NA
TGTGCCAGCAGGGGCACCGGGGAGCTGTTTTTT	CASRGTGELFF	TRBV27	NA	TRBJ2-2	NA
TGTGCCAGCAGTTTCGGCAAAGCCGGAGTGGGTGAGCAGTTCTTC	CASSFGKAGVGEQFF	TRBV27	few	TRBJ2-1	NA
TGCAGCGTTGTGATTTTGGAGCGGACACAAGAGACCCAGTACTTC	CSVVILERTQETQYF	TRBV29-1	few	TRBJ2-5	NA